This T cell receptor (beta chain) was captured by sequencing in a study of blood T cell repertoires in COVID-19. Across the study: Samples of COVID-19 (acute and convalescent) were obtained from the United States, Italy and Spain. The cDNA or gDNA used as material had been derived from T cells, B-cell-depleted T cells, or PBMCs.

The length of the CDR3 is 15 residues. Germline V gives CDR1 SEHNR, CDR2 FQNEAQ (reference sequence). The J segment lost 7 bases and the V segment lost 1 base, leaving 4 bases of the junction unmatched. This table comes from immunoSEQ multiplex PCR, and its TCRdb copy is limited to in-frame clones, with some not included. In the table there are a few hundred thousand clones, roughly 88% of which are singletons. The genes are TRBV7-9 and TRBJ2-1, with 10 bases lining up with TRBD1. This TCR came from a woman aged 25 to 39 with active or convalescent COVID-19. The specimen was peripheral blood. The CDR3 DNA is TGTGCCAGCAGCTTAGGGACAGGGGGTTGGAATGAGCAGTTCTTC. It translates to CASSLGTGGWNEQFF.